This T cell receptor beta chain was recovered during a study of blood T cell repertoires in COVID-19. Here immunoSEQ multiplex PCR was the method, and the copy in TCRdb shows in-frame clones only, minus some. The table has some 72,000 clones, about 90% seen once. V was cut by 11 bases and J by 3 bases, with 13 bases left in between. This CDR3 comprises 13 residues. Germline CDR1 MNHNY, CDR2 SVGAGI (reference sequence). The sequence was obtained from a man aged 45-65 years with active COVID-19. V gene TRBV6-6 combines with J gene TRBJ2-2; D perhaps matches TRBD1 (6 bases). The sample consisted of peripheral blood. The CDR3 protein is CAGGQTDTGELFF. CDR3 in DNA: TGTGCCGGCGGACAGACGGACACCGGGGAGCTGTTTTTT.